The 17 T cell receptor beta chains below all came from one sample that was sequenced in a study of blood T cell repertoires in COVID-19. The repertoire was sequenced with immunoSEQ multiplex PCR; TCRdb's copy has only in-frame clones and lacks some. The table records around 300,000 clones, 80% to 90% of them present only once. The sample consisted of PBMCs or T cells enriched from blood (not recorded which). Receptors were obtained from a woman aged 25 to 39 who had recovered from COVID-19.

V usage is TRBV12-3 or TRBV12-4 and J usage is TRBJ1-1; D uncertain. The V and J ends lost 5 bases and 4 bases respectively, with 11 bases between them. The CDR3 spans 13 residues. The CDR3 DNA sequence: TGTGCCAGCAGTACCGGTTGGAGCACTGAAGCTTTCTTT. It translates to CASSTGWSTEAFF.

The chain has TRBV6-2 or TRBV6-3 and TRBJ1-2; possible D gene TRBD1, 5 bases. Per germline, CDR1 MNHEY and CDR2 SVGEGT. Trimming removed 0 bases at V and 0 bases at J, with 14 bases between. The length of the CDR3 is 17 residues. In DNA form, the CDR3 reads TGTGCCAGCAGTTACTCGATGACAGAACCAACTAACTATGGCTACACCTTC. This gives the protein CASSYSMTEPTNYGYTF.

The chain has TRBV5-1 and TRBJ2-4; tentative D call: TRBD2 (6 bases). Trimming shortened V by 5 bases and J by 9 bases, and 18 bases separated the two germline ends. The V gene's germline CDR1 is SGHRS and CDR2 YFSETQ. CDR3 size: 14 residues. The CDR3 sequence is CASSLQPSEAIQYF. CDR3 in DNA: TGCGCCAGCAGTCTCCAGCCTAGCGAGGCCATTCAGTACTTC. The entire variable domain, with the rest obtained from reference TRBV5-1 and TRBJ2-4, is as follows: KAGVTQTPRYLIKTRGQQVTLSCSPISGHRSVSWYQQTPGQGLQFLFEYFSETQRNKGNFPGRFSGRQFSNSRSEMNVSTLELGDSALYLCASSLQPSEAIQYFGAGTRLSVL.

This clone turned up a few times. The rearrangement links TRBV28 to TRBJ1-4, with D maybe TRBD1 (5 bases). Germline values: CDR1 MDHEN, CDR2 SYDVKM. This CDR3 has 15 residues. Deletions cut 1 base from V and 4 bases from J, with 10 bases between. Written as DNA, the CDR3 is TGTGCCAGCAGTTTATTCGACAGCCATAATGAAAAACTGTTTTTT. Amino acids: CASSLFDSHNEKLFF.

This clone was picked up a small number of times. This chain uses TRBV7-9 with TRBJ1-5; TRBD1 is a possible D gene (6 bases). Looked up from germline, CDR1 is SEHNR and CDR2 is FQNEAQ (reference sequence). Trimming took 1 base from V and 7 from J, leaving 11 bases between them. The CDR3 has 14 amino acids. The CDR3: CASSLEGGAQPQHF. CDR3 bases: TGTGCCAGCAGCTTAGAAGGGGGAGCCCAGCCCCAGCATTTT.

The chain uses TRBV29-1 and TRBJ2-7, with a tentative D call TRBD2 (5 bases). Germline lookup yields CDR1 SQVTM and CDR2 ANQGSEA. V dropped 5 bases and J dropped 3 bases, with 17 bases sitting between them. This CDR3 region has 14 residues. The CDR3 sequence: CSVQFRRGGYEQYF. CDR3 DNA sequence: TGCAGCGTTCAGTTTCGGCGAGGAGGCTACGAGCAGTACTTC.

This clone was counted once. The chain recombines TRBV1 with TRBJ1-1; the D segment call TRBD1 is taken from the table without a DNA check. TRBV1 is termed a pseudogene. The CDR3 spans 13 residues. CDR3 nucleotide sequence: TGCACCAGCAGCCGTGCAGGGAACACTGAAGCTTTCTTT. It translates to CTSSRAGNTEAFF.

The chain uses TRBV6-5 and TRBJ1-3; D not resolved. Germline loops: CDR1 MNHEY, CDR2 SVGAGI. This CDR3 has 15 amino acids. Trimming left V 4 bases short and J 0 bases short, with 10 bases between. CDR3: CASSLWANSGNTIYF. CDR3 coding DNA: TGTGCCAGCAGTTTATGGGCAAACTCTGGAAACACCATATATTTT.

The chain couples TRBV28 to TRBJ1-5; TRBD1 agrees at 7 bases. CDR3 size: 16 residues. With 3 bases clipped from V and 2 bases from J, the junction kept 7 bases outside the gene matches. Germline V gives CDR1 MDHEN, CDR2 SYDVKM. CDR3 in amino acids: CASSFYRGRGNQPQHF. CDR3 sequence (DNA): TGTGCCAGCAGTTTCTACAGGGGTAGGGGCAATCAGCCCCAGCATTTT.

The chain combines TRBV5-1 with TRBJ2-3, with 7 bases that match TRBD1. The germline gives CDR1 SGHRS, CDR2 YFSETQ. This CDR3 has 14 residues. The trim removed 5 bases at V and 1 base at J, leaving 4 bases unmatched. CDR3 in amino acids: CASSDTGGTDTQYF. The CDR3 coding sequence is TGCGCCAGCAGTGATACAGGGGGCACAGATACGCAGTATTTT. The full variable domain, its missing parts supplied by reference TRBV5-1 and TRBJ2-3, is KAGVTQTPRYLIKTRGQQVTLSCSPISGHRSVSWYQQTPGQGLQFLFEYFSETQRNKGNFPGRFSGRQFSNSRSEMNVSTLELGDSALYLCASSDTGGTDTQYFGPGTRLTVL.

The V gene is TRBV27, the J gene TRBJ2-3, with 10 bases that match TRBD2. Trimming took 7 bases from V and 1 from J; bases not matched to a gene: 8. Germline values: CDR1 MNHEY, CDR2 SMNVEV (reference sequence). This CDR3 region has 16 residues. This CDR3 reads CASKPPGTSGTDTQYF. The CDR3 coding sequence is TGTGCCAGCAAACCCCCCGGGACTAGCGGCACAGATACGCAGTATTTT.

This chain uses TRBV28 with TRBJ1-2; D gene ambiguous. V shed 4 bases and J shed 0 bases, with 12 bases lying between them. Germline V lookup: CDR1 MDHEN, CDR2 SYDVKM. The CDR3 runs to 15 residues. The CDR3, as DNA: TGTGCCAGCAGTTCCCCCCGCATAGCTAACTATGGCTACACCTTC. Amino acids: CASSSPRIANYGYTF.

CDR3 residues: CASSRTDQPQHF. Here the CDR3 DNA reads TGTGCCAGTAGTCGGACAGATCAGCCCCAGCATTTT. The chain couples TRBV19 to TRBJ1-5, with D possibly matching TRBD1 (6 bases). Germline V gives CDR1 LNHDA, CDR2 SQIVND (reference sequence). The CDR3 runs to 12 residues. The germline V and J ends were trimmed by 5 bases and 5 bases, with 7 bases remaining between them.

The chain couples TRBV7-9 to TRBJ2-5; D is possibly TRBD2 (5 bases). Trimming stripped 0 bases from V and 2 bases from J, with 10 bases between. The CDR3 length is 15 residues. The germline V gene has CDR1 SEHNR and CDR2 FQNEAQ (reference sequence). In DNA form, the CDR3 reads TGTGCCAGCAGCTTAGCGCGGGTTGGTCAAGAGACCCAGTACTTC. Translation gives CASSLARVGQETQYF.

The gene calls are TRBV6-5 and TRBJ1-1; 11 bases map to TRBD1. CDR1 is MNHEY, CDR2 SVGAGI, per germline. The CDR3 runs to 14 residues. With V trimmed by 0 bases and J by 10 bases, 4 bases remained unmatched. As DNA, the CDR3 is TGTGCCAGCAGTTACTCCGGACAGGGGGCCCGAGCTTTCTTT. Amino acid sequence: CASSYSGQGARAFF.

The gene calls are TRBV5-1 and TRBJ2-3; 8 bases match TRBD2. The CDR3 consists of 15 residues. In germline, CDR1 is SGHRS, CDR2 YFSETQ. V was pared by 3 bases and J by 4 bases, with 7 bases of the junction left unmatched. The CDR3 spells CASSWTGLVADTQYF. The DNA of the CDR3 is TGCGCCAGCAGCTGGACGGGACTAGTGGCAGATACGCAGTATTTT.

The gene calls are TRBV2 and TRBJ2-1; perhaps TRBD2 as D (5 bases). Deletions cut 2 bases from V and 10 bases from J, with 18 bases between. The CDR3 totals 15 residues. The germline CDR1 and CDR2 sequences are SNHLY and FYNNEI. The CDR3 loop reads CASSEFGTYPGEQFF. CDR3 nucleotide sequence: TGTGCCAGCAGTGAATTCGGAACCTACCCGGGGGAGCAGTTCTTC.